The entry that follows covers one TCR beta chain sequence. Ten or more counts support this clonotype. Its target antigen remains unknown. The record has no base qualities; no much larger clone is one base away. The 35 to 40 donors, aged about 6 to 95 years, were systemically healthy Caucasian individuals from Russia. Ten milliliters of peripheral blood were collected from each donor into EDTA-treated Vacutainer tubes. Ficoll-Paque density-gradient centrifugation was used to isolate PBMCs, with at least 6.5 million per sample. Total RNA was extracted from PBMCs with Trizol reagent, with at least 5 micrograms obtained per sample. Naive CD45RAhigh/CD27high T cell percentages were measured by flow cytometry on a PBMC aliquot from every donor. These data originate in a study of blood T cells in healthy people across ages (dated by TCRdb to between 2014 and 2017). As for the study more broadly: In model experiments, template switching captured roughly one uniquely barcoded TCR beta cDNA molecule for every two T cells. The donors were divided into four age groups: young (average 16 years), middle-aged (roughly 40), aged (around 67) and long-lived (about 79). The study measured age-related changes in TCR beta repertoire diversity using deep sequencing normalized with unique cDNA molecular identifiers. Two additional independent replicas of 1 million unique cDNA reads from the same blood draw were analyzed for two donors (one aged 18 to 30 and one aged 80 or older). To avoid experimental bias, donors of different ages were spread randomly across the sequencing lanes. Summary of the overall study and its limitations: Because the CMV infection status of the donors was unknown, age-related changes in expanded clonotypes may potentially have been confounded. Observed TCR beta diversity correlated strongly with the percentage of naive T cells measured by flow cytometry. Total diversity estimates from one million sequenced T cells were considered lower bounds and underestimates. Compared with the aged group, the long-lived group had more naive CD4+ T cells, fewer expanded clones and increased TCR diversity, suggesting age selection. Bulk unsorted PBMC profiling prevented conclusive comparison of naive and antigen-experienced compartments. As age increased, observed TCR beta diversity per million T cells dropped in a roughly linear way, and a significant reduction was already evident by age approximately 40.

Library generation was performed with 5' RACE. Sequencing was carried out with an Illumina HiSeq 2500. A second PCR of roughly 7 to 11 cycles was performed with a sample-barcoded 5' primer and a J-beta primer mix. A unique molecular identifier was introduced onto each TCR beta cDNA molecule by a template-switch 5' adaptor carrying 12 random nucleotides. Each sample yielded at least 2.5 million CDR3-containing paired-end reads. First-strand cDNA was synthesized from all RNA with the Mint cDNA synthesis kit, primed by a TRBC-specific oligonucleotide. Following uracil-DNA glycosylase treatment, a first 18-cycle PCR with universal primers M1SS and BC2_uni_R was performed on all cDNA. The authors' pipeline ran thus. Each sample was normalized by randomly selecting 1 million high-quality reads, each carrying a distinct molecular identifier. Instead of being binned into consensus sequences, reads with shared molecular identifiers were discarded. MiTCR, with a Q25 quality threshold and the strictest error-elimination algorithm, was used for CDR3 identification, clonotype clustering and error correction. A nonparametric unseen species model using Euler transformation provided a lower-bound estimate of total TCR beta diversity. TCRdb reanalyzed the raw reads on its own, using fastp at Q25 for trimming and MiXCR for clone calling, and kept in-frame beta chains. Records with the same CDR3 protein are collapsed into one entry carrying the most frequent genes and DNA. TCRdb, not the authors, supplied the V and J calls. Recorded for this sample are 270,000 or so distinct CDR3 sequences; roughly a quarter of them occurred a single time. The ten largest clones capture approximately 28% of the sample.

The TCR comes from a woman in her 70s in good health. The specimen sequenced was blood.

The DNA sequence is as follows: TGTGCCACCAGTGATTTATCGAGCGGGCCATACAATGAGCAGTTCTTC. It translates as CATSDLSSGPYNEQFF. The chain is made from TRBV24-1 and TRBJ2-1; TRBD2 might be the D gene, on 6 matching bases. Including cysteine and phenylalanine, the CDR3 has 16 amino acids. The CDR3 DNA has 48 bases and is translated from base 1. V loses 1 base of germline sequence and J loses 4 bases, and the interval between the two ends is 13 bases. From a lookup of the germline V gene, CDR1 and CDR2 are KGHDR and SFDVKD.